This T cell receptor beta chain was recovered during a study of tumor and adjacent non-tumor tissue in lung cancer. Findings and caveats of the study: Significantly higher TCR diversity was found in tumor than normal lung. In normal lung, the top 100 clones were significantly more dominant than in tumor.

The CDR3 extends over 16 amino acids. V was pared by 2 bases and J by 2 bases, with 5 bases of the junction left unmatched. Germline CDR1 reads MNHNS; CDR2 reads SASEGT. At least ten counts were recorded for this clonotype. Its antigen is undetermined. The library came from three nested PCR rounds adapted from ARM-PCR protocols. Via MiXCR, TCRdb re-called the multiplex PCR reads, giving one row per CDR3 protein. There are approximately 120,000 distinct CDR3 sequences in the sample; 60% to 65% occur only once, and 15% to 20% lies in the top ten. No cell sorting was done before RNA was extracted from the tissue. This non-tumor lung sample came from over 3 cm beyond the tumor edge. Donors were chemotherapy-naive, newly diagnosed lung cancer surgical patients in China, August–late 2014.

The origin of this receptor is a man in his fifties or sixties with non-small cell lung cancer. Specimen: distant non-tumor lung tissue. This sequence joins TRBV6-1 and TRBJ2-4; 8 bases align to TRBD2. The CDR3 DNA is TGTGCCAGCAGTGAATCGGGGGGGGCCTCCAAAAACATTCAGTACTTC. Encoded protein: CASSESGGASKNIQYF.